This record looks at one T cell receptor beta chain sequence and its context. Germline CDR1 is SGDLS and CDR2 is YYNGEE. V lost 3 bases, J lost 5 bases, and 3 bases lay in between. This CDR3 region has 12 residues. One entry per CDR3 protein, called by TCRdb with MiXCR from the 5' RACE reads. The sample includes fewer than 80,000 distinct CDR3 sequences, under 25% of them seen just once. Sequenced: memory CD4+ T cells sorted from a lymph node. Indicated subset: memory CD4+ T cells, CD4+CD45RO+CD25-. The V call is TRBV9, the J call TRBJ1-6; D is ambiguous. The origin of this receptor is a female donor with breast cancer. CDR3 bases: TGTGCCAGCAGCGGAAATAATTCACCCCTCCACTTT. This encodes CASSGNNSPLHF.